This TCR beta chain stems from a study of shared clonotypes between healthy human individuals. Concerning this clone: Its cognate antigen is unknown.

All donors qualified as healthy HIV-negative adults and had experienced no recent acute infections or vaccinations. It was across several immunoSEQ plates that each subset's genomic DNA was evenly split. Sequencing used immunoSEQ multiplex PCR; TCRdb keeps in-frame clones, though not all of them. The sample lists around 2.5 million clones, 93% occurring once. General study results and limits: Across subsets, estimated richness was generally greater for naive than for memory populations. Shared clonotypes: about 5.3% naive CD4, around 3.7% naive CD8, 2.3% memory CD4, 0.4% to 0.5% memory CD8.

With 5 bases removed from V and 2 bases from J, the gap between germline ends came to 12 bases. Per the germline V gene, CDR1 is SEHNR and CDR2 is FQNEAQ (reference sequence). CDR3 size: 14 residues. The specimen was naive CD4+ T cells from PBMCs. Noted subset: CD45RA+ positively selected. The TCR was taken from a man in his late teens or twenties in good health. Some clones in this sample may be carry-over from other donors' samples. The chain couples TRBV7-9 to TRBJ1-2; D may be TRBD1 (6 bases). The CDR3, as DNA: TGTGCCAGCAGCCCCACAACAGGGAACTATGGCTACACCTTC. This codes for CASSPTTGNYGYTF.